The clone carrying this T cell receptor (beta chain) was seen a few times. Its target is unknown. This CDR3 comprises 14 residues. The germline gives CDR1 SGHRS, CDR2 YFSETQ. The V and J ends lost 3 bases and 4 bases respectively, with 11 bases between them. Primers for the PCR totalled 60 Vbeta and 13 Jbeta. Sequencing was performed with immunoSEQ multiplex PCR; in TCRdb, only in-frame clones are kept and a portion is missing. The data show 160,000 or so clones, 70% to 80% seen once. The data belong to a study of cytomegalovirus exposure and HLA in healthy donors. Study information: A prior study identified 110 million or so unique TCR beta sequences from about 180 million T cells. A preliminary data release comprised tens of millions of unique TCRs obtained from HLA-typed donors.

Findings and caveats of the study: As confirmed in vitro, three CMV-associated chains were specific for CMV antigens. HLA restriction was apparent for most CMV-associated TCR beta chains in a later analysis.

V and J are TRBV5-1 and TRBJ1-5; possibly TRBD1 for D (5 bases). Sequencing was carried out using PBMCs. The receptor was derived from a man aged 25-45 years in good health and CMV-seropositive. The CDR3 here is CASSSGLKNQPQHF. The CDR3 DNA is TGCGCCAGCAGCTCGGGACTGAAAAATCAGCCCCAGCATTTT.